Listed below are T cell receptor beta chains from one sample, sequenced in a study of OX40 agonist ivuxolimab in advanced cancers. Clones were read by immunoSEQ multiplex PCR, and TCRdb kept only the in-frame ones, dropping some. Among 50,000 or so clones listed, roughly 90% were seen once. The specimen comprised CD4+ or CD8+ T cells sorted from blood, sampled in a trial of the OX40 agonist ivuxolimab. These receptors all come from an adult with an advanced solid tumor such as melanoma, head and neck, liver or kidney cancer. The CDR3 runs from the conserved cysteine through the conserved F or W. A D gene is named only where the DNA matches it firmly.

v_call,j_call,d_call,cdr3_aa
TRBV5-8,TRBJ1-1,NA,CASSLGGWLRGTEAFF
TRBV11-2,TRBJ2-7,NA,CASRLTGLYTSYEQYF
TRBV21-1,TRBJ1-4,NA,CASSKTGQAYNEKLFF
TRBV7-9,TRBJ2-1,TRBD2,CASSPRGGENNEQFF
TRBV5-1,NA,NA,CASSPAQGLSYEQYF
TRBV4-1,TRBJ1-2,TRBD1,CASSQDPQGDGYTF
TRBV5-4,NA,NA,CASHLGDEQYF
TRBV5-1,TRBJ2-1,TRBD2,CASSGSTSDYNEQFF
TRBV18,TRBJ2-5,NA,CASSPKARHKGETQYF
TRBV27,TRBJ2-7,TRBD2,CASSLGLAGGLSYEQYF
TRBV7-6,TRBJ2-2,NA,CASSLSLTSTGELFF
TRBV4-2,TRBJ1-2,NA,CASSEIGGDGYTF
TRBV7-2,TRBJ2-3,NA,CASNYVLYTDTQYF
TRBV7-3,TRBJ2-3,NA,CASSPNRDTQYF
TRBV5-4,TRBJ1-3,NA,CASSQGGEGRGNTIYF
TRBV9,TRBJ2-1,TRBD2,CASSITAGENEQFF
TRBV28,TRBJ1-2,NA,CASSLWGSDYGYTF
TRBV19,TRBJ2-2,NA,CASSMARTTGELFF
TRBV10-1,TRBJ1-2,NA,CASSPGTVYGYTF
TRBV28,TRBJ2-3,NA,CASSLRATLHGFTDTQYF
TRBV6-5,TRBJ2-2,TRBD2,CASSRTLARTGELFF
TRBV12-2,TRBJ1-1,NA,CASRLGNGMNTEAFF
TRBV19,TRBJ2-7,TRBD2,CASSPLLLREGLDYEQYF
TRBV6-5,TRBJ2-1,NA,CASSYRGGGSYNEQFF
TRBV28,TRBJ2-1,NA,CASSPHQAGTNEQFF
TRBV28,TRBJ2-1,TRBD1,CASNTGGDEQFF